This entry lists 19 T cell receptor beta chains sequenced from one sample in a study of blood T cell repertoires in COVID-19. Clones were read by immunoSEQ multiplex PCR, and TCRdb kept only the in-frame ones, dropping some. The table records some 76,000 clones, roughly 80% of them present only once. Material: peripheral blood. The source of these receptors is an older woman with acute or convalescent COVID-19.

The rearrangement uses TRBV27 and TRBJ1-5; the D gene is possibly TRBD1 (6 bases). With 0 bases removed from V and 6 bases from J, the gap between germline ends came to 9 bases. This CDR3 is 14 amino acids long. CDR1 and CDR2 (germline): MNHEY, SMNVEV (reference sequence). As DNA, the CDR3 is TGTGCCAGCAGTTTATCCCAGGGGAGTCAGCCCCAGCATTTT. Protein sequence: CASSLSQGSQPQHF.

V gene TRBV24-1 combines with J gene TRBJ2-1; tentative D call: TRBD1 (6 bases). This CDR3 comprises 14 residues. Germline CDR1 and CDR2: KGHDR and SFDVKD. With 0 bases removed from V and 13 bases from J, the gap between germline ends came to 15 bases. CDR3 bases: TGTGCCACCAGTGATTTGGGACAGCCCATCGAACAGTTCTTC. Translated, it gives CATSDLGQPIEQFF.

This clone occurred once. V and J are TRBV7-9 and TRBJ1-1, with D tentatively TRBD1 (6 bases). The germline V and J ends were trimmed by 10 bases and 0 bases, with 18 bases remaining between them. This CDR3 is 15 amino acids long. Per the germline V gene, CDR1 is SEHNR and CDR2 is FQNEAQ (reference sequence). CDR3 sequence (DNA): TGTGCCACCCCCTTTGCAGGGGCGGTGAACACTGAAGCTTTCTTT. Amino acid sequence: CATPFAGAVNTEAFF. The entire variable domain, with the rest obtained from reference TRBV7-9 and TRBJ1-1, is as follows: DTGVSQNPRHKITKRGQNVTFRCDPISEHNRLYWYRQTLGQGPEFLTYFQNEAQLEKSRLLSDRFSAERPKGSFSTLEIQRTEQGDSAMYLCATPFAGAVNTEAFFGQGTRLTVV.

The rearrangement joins TRBV7-9 to TRBJ2-1, with 8 bases matching TRBD2. This CDR3 contains 16 residues. Per the germline V gene, CDR1 is SEHNR and CDR2 is FQNEAQ (reference sequence). V shed 4 bases and J 0 bases; nucleotides not matched to a gene: 5. CDR3 in DNA: TGTGCCAGCAGCTACGGGGGGGCCCCCTCCTACAATGAGCAGTTCTTC. Protein product: CASSYGGAPSYNEQFF. Combining the CDR3 with reference TRBV7-9 and TRBJ2-1 gives the whole variable domain DTGVSQNPRHKITKRGQNVTFRCDPISEHNRLYWYRQTLGQGPEFLTYFQNEAQLEKSRLLSDRFSAERPKGSFSTLEIQRTEQGDSAMYLCASSYGGAPSYNEQFFGPGTRLTVL.

CDR3 amino acids: CASSLGVYSYNEQFF. The CDR3 bases are TGCGCCAGCAGCCTAGGGGTTTATAGCTACAATGAGCAGTTCTTC. The chain is built from TRBV4-1 and TRBJ2-1; D possibly corresponds to TRBD1 (5 bases). The CDR3 spans 15 residues. CDR1 is MGHRA and CDR2 is YSYEKL in the germline V gene. V lost 4 bases, J lost 3 bases, and 13 bases lay in between.

The rearrangement joins TRBV12-3 or TRBV12-4 to TRBJ1-4; D uncertain. With 4 bases removed from V and 7 bases from J, the gap between germline ends came to 10 bases. This CDR3 has 13 residues. The CDR3 loop is CASSYFSGEKLFF. In DNA form, the CDR3 reads TGTGCCAGCAGTTATTTTAGCGGTGAAAAACTGTTTTTT.

The chain has TRBV6-5 and TRBJ2-3; D remains ambiguous. CDR1 and CDR2 (germline): MNHEY, SVGAGI. This CDR3 comprises 15 residues. V was pared by 0 bases and J by 4 bases, with 11 bases between. DNA of the CDR3: TGTGCCAGCAGTTACTCGTGGCTAGATGCAGATACGCAGTATTTT. Its protein product is CASSYSWLDADTQYF.

This chain joins TRBV6-6 and TRBJ1-1; D unresolved. The CDR3 consists of 12 residues. Deletions cut 7 bases from V and 1 base from J, with 7 bases between. In germline, CDR1 is MNHNY, CDR2 SVGAGI (reference sequence). The CDR3 DNA sequence: TGTGCCAGCAAGGACTCGAACACTGAAGCTTTCTTT. Translated, it gives CASKDSNTEAFF.

This chain connects TRBV5-1 to TRBJ1-4; D is undetermined. This CDR3 contains 16 residues. V was cut by 0 bases and J by 7 bases, with 16 bases left in between. CDR1 and CDR2 from the germline V gene are SGHRS and YFSETQ. This chain's CDR3 is CASSLGVSPGGEKLFF. Written as DNA, the CDR3 is TGCGCCAGCAGCTTGGGAGTATCGCCTGGTGGTGAAAAACTGTTTTTT.

The CDR3 sequence: CASSLVWDRTRQAGELFF. CDR3 DNA sequence: TGTGCCAGCAGCTTGGTATGGGACAGGACACGGCAGGCCGGGGAGCTGTTTTTT. The rearrangement uses TRBV5-6 and TRBJ2-2, with 8 bases fitting TRBD1. The CDR3 covers 18 residues. With V trimmed by 0 bases and J by 6 bases, 13 bases remained unmatched. Germline V gene sequence: CDR1 SGHDT, CDR2 YYEEEE. Combining the CDR3 with reference TRBV5-6 and TRBJ2-2 gives the whole variable domain DAGVTQSPTHLIKTRGQQVTLRCSPKSGHDTVSWYQQALGQGPQFIFQYYEEEERQRGNFPDRFSGHQFPNYSSELNVNALLLGDSALYLCASSLVWDRTRQAGELFFGEGSRLTVL.

The V and J genes are TRBV4-3 and TRBJ1-2; D gene unclear. V was clipped by 1 base and J by 6 bases, with 21 bases between them. Per germline, CDR1 LGHNA and CDR2 YSLEER. CDR3 length: 17 residues. CDR3 protein: CASSQAPGVSPTDGYTF. CDR3 bases: TGCGCCAGCAGCCAAGCACCTGGTGTGTCCCCTACGGATGGCTACACCTTC.

This clone has just a few counts. The chain uses TRBV7-2 and TRBJ1-6, with a possible D match to TRBD1 (6 bases). V was pared by 5 bases and J by 4 bases, with 12 bases between. Per germline, CDR1 SGHTA and CDR2 FQGNSA. The CDR3 length is 15 residues. CDR3 bases: TGTGCCAGCAGCCCGCGGACAGAGTATAATTCACCCCTCCACTTT. Translation: CASSPRTEYNSPLHF.

The gene calls are TRBV9 and TRBJ1-6, with 10 bases lining up with TRBD1. The CDR3 loop spans 20 amino acids. With 3 bases clipped from V and 7 bases from J, the junction kept 19 bases outside the gene matches. Germline V gene lookup returns CDR1 SGDLS and CDR2 YYNGEE. The CDR3 protein is CASSATNSGTGVVSNSPLHF. The CDR3 nucleotides read TGTGCCAGCAGCGCTACAAACTCCGGGACAGGGGTAGTCAGCAATTCACCCCTCCACTTT.

The chain couples TRBV7-2 to TRBJ1-1; D is possibly TRBD1 (6 bases). This CDR3 is built from 14 residues. Trimming stripped 7 bases from V and 1 base from J, with 13 bases between. Germline values: CDR1 SGHTA, CDR2 FQGNSA. CDR3 region: CASTSQGTNTEAFF. In nucleotides, the CDR3 is TGTGCCAGCACCTCCCAGGGGACGAACACTGAAGCTTTCTTT.

The chain joins TRBV7-3 to TRBJ2-3; D remains ambiguous. The CDR3 is 14 residues long. Trimming stripped 4 bases from V and 0 bases from J, with 8 bases between. Germline values: CDR1 SGHTA, CDR2 FQGTGA. CDR3 DNA sequence: TGTGCCAGCAGCTCTCTAGGAAGCACAGATACGCAGTATTTT. Its translation is CASSSLGSTDTQYF.

This chain connects TRBV7-2 to TRBJ2-5; 9 bases are shared with TRBD1. The germline V gene encodes CDR1 SGHTA and CDR2 FQGNSA. Trimming cost V 7 bases and J 4 bases; bases outside gene matches: 10. The CDR3 has 15 amino acids. In DNA form, the CDR3 reads TGTGCCAGCAACCTCAACAGGGGGCTGGGAGAGACCCAGTACTTC. Protein: CASNLNRGLGETQYF.

The chain links TRBV7-2 to TRBJ2-5; TRBD2 might be the D (6 bases). The length of the CDR3 is 14 residues. Germline-derived CDR1 and CDR2 are SGHTA and FQGNSA. The V and J ends lost 1 base and 3 bases respectively, with 9 bases between them. The CDR3 DNA reads TGTGCCAGCAGCTTAGTGGAGGGGAAAGAGACCCAGTACTTC. Encoded protein: CASSLVEGKETQYF.

In nucleotides, the CDR3 is TGTGCCAGCAGCGCCTCGACAGGAATCGACGAGCAGTACGTC. Residues: CASSASTGIDEQYV. The chain couples TRBV7-9 to TRBJ2-7, with TRBD1 as a possible D gene (6 bases). Trimming took off 5 bases at V and 5 bases at J, with 16 bases between the two ends. The CDR3 extends over 14 amino acids. Per the germline V gene, CDR1 is SEHNR and CDR2 is FQNEAQ (reference sequence).

The chain recombines TRBV5-1 with TRBJ1-6; perhaps TRBD1 as D (6 bases). Germline CDR1 and CDR2: SGHRS and YFSETQ. The V end lost 0 bases, the J end lost 7 bases, and 8 bases lay between the germline ends. This CDR3 is built from 14 residues. Here the CDR3 reads CASSLGTVNSPLHF. CDR3 DNA: TGCGCCAGCAGCTTGGGGACAGTAAATTCACCCCTCCACTTT.